The T cell receptor beta chain described here comes from a study of T cells after yellow fever vaccination. Study findings and constraints: Only a small proportion of the clonotypes turned up in both the CD4 and the CD8 compartments, likely arising from convergent recombination. Though it reached lower strength, the secondary response hit its peak faster, day 5 versus 15. Detected again after the booster were most primary-vaccination clones, at approximately 96% CD4 and 80% to 90% CD8.

Of note for this clonotype: Its antigen is not identified.

Production of TCR cDNA was by 5'RACE template switching, which also added a universal primer site and UMIs. TCRdb re-analysed the 5' RACE reads in MiXCR, keeping a single row per CDR3 protein. The sample lists some 500,000 distinct CDR3 sequences, less than 15% occurring once. Sequenced here: PBMCs, sampled on the day of the yellow fever booster vaccination. This TCR came from a man younger than 45 who received the YFV17D yellow fever vaccine.

The CDR3 spells CAISDGGGRYQETQYF. The CDR3 DNA is TGTGCCATCAGTGACGGTGGCGGCCGGTACCAAGAGACCCAGTACTTC. The chain couples TRBV10-3 to TRBJ2-5; D is ambiguous. V dropped 3 bases and J dropped 0 bases, with 14 bases sitting between them. The CDR3 has 16 amino acids. The germline V gene has CDR1 ENHRY and CDR2 SYGVKD.